This T cell receptor beta chain was recovered during a study of cytomegalovirus exposure and HLA in healthy donors. The trim removed 0 bases at V and 4 bases at J, leaving 10 bases unmatched. Per germline, CDR1 SGHTS and CDR2 YDEGEE. CDR3 length: 17 amino acids. Points from the study as a whole: In a later analysis, common viral pathogens appeared linked to several of the most significant clusters. As was reported, the classifier diagnosed cytomegalovirus status with high specificity and sensitivity.

The PCR made use of 60 Vbeta and 13 Jbeta primers. Original methodology: Unique TCR beta chains numbered approximately 80 million in a later analysis, with roughly 10 million shared. Libraries were prepared by immunoSEQ multiplex PCR; TCRdb keeps only in-frame clonotypes and omits some of them. D and trimming come from the DNA, and the V and J calls and clone size come from that table. The data show 150,000 to 200,000 clones, around 76% seen once. Regarding this clone: Its antigen is as yet unknown.

At the time of sampling, donors were nominally healthy, though unrecorded immune exposures were likely. Sequenced: PBMCs. This chain uses TRBV5-8 with TRBJ1-5, with TRBD1 identical over 7 bases. The sequence derives from a female donor in good health and CMV-seronegative. CDR3 in DNA: TGTGCCAGCAGCTTGGGGAGGGACAGCCGAGGGAATCAGCCCCAGCATTTT. It is translated as CASSLGRDSRGNQPQHF.